The T cell receptor (beta chain) described here comes from a study of blood T cell repertoires in COVID-19. As for the study in general: Samples taken during acute and convalescent COVID-19 were collected in the United States, Italy and Spain. PBMCs, B-cell-depleted T cells, or T cells were the source of the cDNA or gDNA that made up the material.

Per the original methods: It was from reference gene primer amplification that nucleated cell counts were estimated. The repertoire was sequenced with immunoSEQ multiplex PCR; TCRdb's copy has only in-frame clones and lacks some. V and J calls and clone size are copied from that table; D and trimming were computed from the DNA. This table has fewer than 250,000 clones, about 91% appearing once. Germline V gives CDR1 MNHEY, CDR2 SMNVEV (reference sequence). This CDR3 is 16 amino acids long. V was clipped by 7 bases and J by 3 bases, with 22 bases between them. The TCR comes from a young man with acute or convalescent COVID-19. Sequenced material: peripheral blood. The rearrangement joins TRBV27 to TRBJ2-7; the D gene is possibly TRBD2 (6 bases). For the CDR3, the DNA is TGTGCCAGCATCCCCTCCGGGGGAGGAGGGTACTACGAGCAGTACTTC. Its protein product is CASIPSGGGGYYEQYF.